Listed below are T cell receptor beta chains from one sample, sequenced in a study of cytomegalovirus exposure and HLA in healthy donors. Repertoires were generated with immunoSEQ multiplex PCR, while TCRdb's copy carries only in-frame clones and drops some. This table has about 62,000 clones, roughly 86% appearing once. The source material was PBMCs. These receptor sequences come from a man aged 18 to 29 in good health and CMV-seronegative. CDR3s include the opening cysteine and the closing phenylalanine or tryptophan. D genes are given only for firm matches. Some rows have no size entry. The others give once, few or many, or a class for an expanded clone.

cdr3_nt,cdr3_aa,clone_size,v_call,j_call,cdr3_length,d_call
TGTGCCAGCAGCACCCGGGACAGGAACACCGGGGAGCTGTTTTTT,CASSTRDRNTGELFF,once,TRBV6-5,TRBJ2-2,15,TRBD1
TGTGCCTGGTCTAGCGGGGGATACTCCTACAATGAGCAGTTCTTC,CAWSSGGYSYNEQFF,NA,TRBV30,TRBJ2-1,15,TRBD2
TGTGCCAGCAGTGAAGAGGTGCTAGCGGGGAGCCAAGAGACCCAGTACTTC,CASSEEVLAGSQETQYF,NA,TRBV2,TRBJ2-5,17,TRBD2
TGCAGCGTTGATCCCCCAGCGGGGGATTACAATGAGCAGTTCTTC,CSVDPPAGDYNEQFF,once,TRBV29-1,TRBJ2-1,15,TRBD2
TGTGCCAGCAGTTTCGGGACAGCTTCCTACGAGCAGTACTTC,CASSFGTASYEQYF,NA,TRBV27,TRBJ2-7,14,TRBD1
TGTGCCACCAGCAGAGATGGGGGCAGCAATCAGCCCCAGCATTTT,CATSRDGGSNQPQHF,NA,TRBV15,TRBJ1-5,15,NA
TGTGCCAGCAGACTTGCTTTCCGGGGTGCCAACGTCCTGACTTTC,CASRLAFRGANVLTF,NA,TRBV14,TRBJ2-6,15,NA
TGTGCCAGCAGCTCTATGAACACTGAAGCTTTCTTT,CASSSMNTEAFF,NA,TRBV11-2,TRBJ1-1,12,NA
TGCAGTGCCCGCAGGGGTGAGACCCAGTACTTC,CSARRGETQYF,NA,TRBV20-1,TRBJ2-5,11,NA
TGTGCCAGCAGCTTATTAGGGGACACCGTAAACAATGAGCAGTTCTTC,CASSLLGDTVNNEQFF,NA,TRBV7-3,TRBJ2-1,16,NA
TGTGCCATCAGTGGGGACAGCACCTACGAGCAGTACTTC,CAISGDSTYEQYF,NA,TRBV10-3,TRBJ2-7,13,TRBD1
TGTGCCAGCAGGACCGGGACGCCGGGGGACGGCTACACCTTC,CASRTGTPGDGYTF,NA,TRBV6-5,TRBJ1-2,14,NA
TGTGCCAGCAGCTTGGTACCGGACACTAGCAATCAGCCCCAGCATTTT,CASSLVPDTSNQPQHF,NA,TRBV5-5,TRBJ1-5,16,NA
TGTGCCACCCTCTCTGGGGCCAACGTCCTGACTTTC,CATLSGANVLTF,NA,TRBV27,TRBJ2-6,12,NA
TGCGCCAGCAGTATGGGACAGAGGGATTCACCCCTCCACTTT,CASSMGQRDSPLHF,NA,TRBV5-1,TRBJ1-6,14,TRBD1
TGTGCCATCAGTTGGGACAGGGGAGGAGGGAACACTGAAGCTTTCTTT,CAISWDRGGGNTEAFF,NA,TRBV10-3,TRBJ1-1,16,TRBD1
TGCGCCAGCAGCCCGAGGACTAGCGGAAGCTCCTACAATGAGCAGTTCTTC,CASSPRTSGSSYNEQFF,NA,TRBV5-1,TRBJ2-1,17,TRBD2
TGTGCCAGCAGTACCGGGACAGGGGGATTGAACACTGAAGCTTTCTTT,CASSTGTGGLNTEAFF,NA,TRBV7-8,TRBJ1-1,16,TRBD1
TGCGCCAGCAGCTCGGACACCGGGACAGGGTTGTACGAGCAGTACTTC,CASSSDTGTGLYEQYF,NA,TRBV5-1,TRBJ2-7,16,TRBD1
TGTGCCAGCAGTCCTGGGACAGGGTTTCAGCCCCAGCATTTT,CASSPGTGFQPQHF,NA,TRBV28,TRBJ1-5,14,TRBD1
TGCGCCAGCAGCGCCGCGGGGAGCTCCTATAATTCACCCCTCCACTTT,CASSAAGSSYNSPLHF,NA,TRBV5-1,TRBJ1-6,16,NA
TGTGCCAGCTCACCACGTCAGGGGACAGATACGCAGTATTTT,CASSPRQGTDTQYF,NA,TRBV18,TRBJ2-3,14,NA
TGTGCCACCGGGACGGGACAAATGAGCTCCTACGAGCAGTACTTC,CATGTGQMSSYEQYF,few,TRBV15,TRBJ2-7,15,NA
TGTGCCAGCGGGTTGAGTGGGGGCGTCCGGGAAGCTTTCTTT,CASGLSGGVREAFF,few,TRBV28,TRBJ1-1,14,NA